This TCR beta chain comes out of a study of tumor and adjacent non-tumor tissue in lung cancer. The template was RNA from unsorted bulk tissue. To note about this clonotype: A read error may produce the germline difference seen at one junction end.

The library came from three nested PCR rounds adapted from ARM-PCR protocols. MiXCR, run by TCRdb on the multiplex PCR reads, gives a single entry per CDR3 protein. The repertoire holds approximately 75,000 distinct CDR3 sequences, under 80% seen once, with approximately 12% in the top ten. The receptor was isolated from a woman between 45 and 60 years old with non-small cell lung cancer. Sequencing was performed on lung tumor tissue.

CDR3 bases: TGCGCCAGCAGGCAAGATAAGCAGTCCCCTGATGAAGAACTGTTTTTT. It translates to CASRQDKQSPDEELFF. The V and J genes are TRBV4-1 and TRBJ1-4; D ambiguous. Germline V CDR1 and CDR2: MGHRA, YSYEKL. This CDR3 is built from 16 residues.